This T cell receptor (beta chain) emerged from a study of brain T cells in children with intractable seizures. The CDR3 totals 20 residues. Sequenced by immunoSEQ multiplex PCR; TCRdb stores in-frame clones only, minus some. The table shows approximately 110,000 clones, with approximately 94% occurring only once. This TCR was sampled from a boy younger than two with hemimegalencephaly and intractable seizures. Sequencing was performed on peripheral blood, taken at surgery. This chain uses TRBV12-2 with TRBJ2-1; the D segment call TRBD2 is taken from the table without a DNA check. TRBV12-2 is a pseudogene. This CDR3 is CASRLARADPTPHFYNEQFF. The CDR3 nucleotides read TGTGCAAGTCGCTTAGCGCGAGCGGATCCTACCCCCCATTTTTACAATGAGCAGTTCTTC.